One and the same sample provided the 21 T cell receptor beta chains below, sequenced in a study of OX40 agonist ivuxolimab in advanced cancers. Preparation of the library involved the immunoSEQ multiplex PCR assay. TCRdb limited this immuneACCESS table to in-frame rearrangements with V and J called. A share of clones is missing; checked studies link under half to unresolved V genes, and the rest is unexplained. For this sample the table gives roughly 62,000 clones, of which approximately 82% were detected only once. 2.4% of the sample is held by the ten biggest clonotypes. This specimen consisted of CD4+ or CD8+ T cells sorted from blood, obtained in a trial of the OX40 agonist ivuxolimab. These receptors all come from an adult with an advanced solid tumor such as melanoma, head and neck, liver or kidney cancer.

The V call is TRBV5-1, the J call TRBJ2-2; possibly TRBD1 or TRBD2 for D (6 bases each). Germline V gene sequence: CDR1 SGHRS, CDR2 YFSETQ. This CDR3 comprises 14 residues. Trimming took 7 bases from V and 1 from J, leaving 11 bases between them. The CDR3 loop is CASSRGENTGELFF. DNA of the CDR3: TGCGCCAGCTCAAGGGGGGAGAACACCGGGGAGCTGTTTTTT.

The rearrangement links TRBV9 to TRBJ2-1; 8 nucleotides align to TRBD2. Losses at the gene ends were 6 bases for V and 5 bases for J; bases not matched to a gene: 10. The germline CDR1 and CDR2 sequences are SGDLS and YYNGEE. The CDR3 totals 15 residues. CDR3 sequence: CASTPGGREDNEQFF. CDR3 coding DNA: TGTGCCAGCACCCCCGGGGGGCGGGAGGACAATGAGCAGTTCTTC.

The V gene is TRBV28, the J gene TRBJ2-2, with TRBD1 as a possible D gene (6 bases). The CDR3 covers 15 residues. Germline lookup yields CDR1 MDHEN and CDR2 SYDVKM. Trimming took 1 base from V and 14 from J, leaving 20 bases between them. CDR3 loop: CASSLLLGGQNVLFF. In DNA form, the CDR3 reads TGTGCCAGCAGTTTATTATTGGGCGGACAGAATGTACTGTTTTTT.

CDR3 sequence: CASTKGTENTEAFF. CDR3 DNA: TGTGCCAGCACCAAAGGGACAGAGAACACTGAAGCTTTCTTT. This chain joins TRBV6-5 and TRBJ1-1; 7 bases are a match to TRBD1. V shed 7 bases and J 1 base; nucleotides not matched to a gene: 6. CDR1 is MNHEY and CDR2 is SVGAGI in the germline V gene. This CDR3 spans 14 amino acids.

This chain uses TRBV18 with TRBJ1-2; D may be TRBD1 (6 bases). The CDR3 runs to 15 residues. Trimming took 3 bases from V and 3 from J, leaving 14 bases between them. Germline V lookup: CDR1 KGHSH, CDR2 LQKENI. For the CDR3, the DNA is TGTGCCAGCTCACCGGGACAATCCGCTGACTATGGCTACACCTTC. It translates to CASSPGQSADYGYTF.

In DNA form, the CDR3 reads TGTGCCAGCAGCGACCGGGACTCCGAAAGCATAGGCAATCAGCCCCAGCATTTT. It codes for CASSDRDSESIGNQPQHF. The chain is built from TRBV6-4 and TRBJ1-5; tentatively, D is TRBD1 (5 bases). The germline gives CDR1 MRHNA, CDR2 SNTAGT. V was clipped by 6 bases and J by 2 bases, with 23 bases between them. The CDR3 spans 18 residues.

The chain employs TRBV19 and TRBJ1-6, with D tentatively TRBD1 (5 bases). Looked up from germline, CDR1 is LNHDA and CDR2 is SQIVND (reference sequence). The V and J ends lost 5 bases and 16 bases respectively, with 15 bases between them. The CDR3 extends over 12 amino acids. The CDR3 nucleotides read TGTGCCAGTAGTCTTGGGGGTTCGGGTCTCCACTTT. Protein: CASSLGGSGLHF. The whole variable domain, filled in from reference TRBV19 and TRBJ1-6, reads DGGITQSPKYLFRKEGQNVTLSCEQNLNHDAMYWYRQDPGQGLRLIYYSQIVNDFQKGDIAEGYSVSREKKESFPLTVTSAQKNPTAFYLCASSLGGSGLHFGNGTRLTVT.

The CDR3: CASSRTGDSGNTIYF. Here the CDR3 DNA reads TGTGCCAGCAGTCGGACAGGAGATTCTGGAAACACCATATATTTT. The genes are TRBV6-6 and TRBJ1-3; 7 bases are a match to TRBD1. J was trimmed by 1 base and V by 5 bases; bases with no gene match: 5. This CDR3 has 15 residues. Germline loops: CDR1 MNHNY, CDR2 SVGAGI (reference sequence).

This clone is a singleton in its sample. J is TRBJ1-1 and V is TRBV6-6; TRBD1 matches at 8 bases. This CDR3 contains 14 residues. CDR1 and CDR2 (germline): MNHNY, SVGAGI (reference sequence). V was pared by 6 bases and J by 1 base, with 4 bases of the junction left unmatched. The CDR3 coding sequence is TGTGCCAGCAGGGACAGGGTGGCGAACACTGAAGCTTTCTTT. This encodes CASRDRVANTEAFF.

The chain employs TRBV2 and TRBJ1-5; no firm D call. V was trimmed by 7 bases and J by 5 bases, leaving 9 bases between them. Per the germline V gene, CDR1 is SNHLY and CDR2 is FYNNEI. The CDR3 spans 12 residues. CDR3 loop: CASIMVYQPQHF. The CDR3 coding sequence is TGTGCCAGCATTATGGTTTATCAGCCCCAGCATTTT.

The table lists this clone with a few counts. The V call is TRBV7-2, the J call TRBJ2-3; 8 positions agree with TRBD2. J was trimmed by 2 bases and V by 2 bases; bases with no gene match: 3. Per germline, CDR1 SGHTA and CDR2 FQGNSA. CDR3 length equals 15 residues. Written as DNA, the CDR3 is TGTGCCAGCAGCTTAATACTAGCGGCCACAGATACGCAGTATTTT. Its protein is CASSLILAATDTQYF.

The J gene is TRBJ1-6, the V gene TRBV28; tentatively, D is TRBD1 (5 bases). The germline V gene encodes CDR1 MDHEN and CDR2 SYDVKM. V was shortened by 7 bases and J by 9 bases, with 25 bases between the two germline ends. CDR3 length: 17 residues. CDR3 amino acids: CASTDRPAGWLGSPLHF. CDR3 bases: TGTGCCAGCACCGATCGACCTGCAGGGTGGTTAGGTTCACCCCTCCACTTT.

V usage is TRBV5-6 and J usage is TRBJ1-2; the match to TRBD1 covers 9 bases. With V trimmed by 4 bases and J by 6 bases, 10 bases remained unmatched. The CDR3 sequence is 15 residues long. Germline assignment: CDR1 SGHDT and CDR2 YYEEEE. Here the CDR3 reads CASSPRSTGGNGYTF. CDR3 bases: TGTGCCAGCAGCCCACGGTCGACAGGGGGGAATGGCTACACCTTC.

The genes are TRBV18 and TRBJ2-3, with 13 bases lining up with TRBD2. The CDR3 consists of 16 residues. The germline V gene encodes CDR1 KGHSH and CDR2 LQKENI. After removal of 6 bases from V and 2 bases from J, the junction contained 5 bases not matched to a gene. CDR3 nucleotide sequence: TGTGCCAGCTCCGAGACTAGCGGGGGGATCACAGATACGCAGTATTTT. Amino acid sequence: CASSETSGGITDTQYF.

V is TRBV25-1 and J is TRBJ1-1; D is unclear. The CDR3 sequence is 15 residues long. V was pared by 3 bases and J by 1 base, with 12 bases between. Germline-derived CDR1 and CDR2 are MGHDK and SYGVNS. The CDR3 coding sequence is TGTGCCAGCAGTGATATAGCCAGGTCGAACACTGAAGCTTTCTTT. Its protein is CASSDIARSNTEAFF. The whole variable domain, filled in from reference TRBV25-1 and TRBJ1-1, reads EADIYQTPRYLVIGTGKKITLECSQTMGHDKMYWYQQDPGMELHLIHYSYGVNSTEKGDLSSESTVSRIRTEHFPLTLESARPSHTSQYLCASSDIARSNTEAFFGQGTRLTVV.

V usage is TRBV11-2 and J usage is TRBJ1-1; perhaps TRBD1 as D (6 bases). The V gene's germline CDR1 is SGHAT and CDR2 FQNNGV. This CDR3 region has 17 residues. V was cut by 2 bases and J by 2 bases, with 18 bases left in between. The CDR3 protein is CASSLSREGTYNTEAFF. CDR3 nucleotides: TGTGCCAGCAGCTTATCCAGGGAAGGGACATACAACACTGAAGCTTTCTTT.

The V gene is TRBV5-5, the J gene TRBJ2-7, with TRBD2 identical over 9 bases. Germline trimming cut 0 bases from V and 0 bases from J; bases unmatched to any gene: 4. The CDR3 extends over 16 amino acids. From germline, CDR1 is SGHKS and CDR2 YYEKEE (reference sequence). In DNA form, the CDR3 reads TGTGCCAGCAGCTTGGGAGGGACTAGCCTCTCCTACGAGCAGTACTTC. Encoded protein: CASSLGGTSLSYEQYF.

The chain is built from TRBV29-1 and TRBJ1-1, with a weak D call TRBD1 (6 bases). V lost 6 bases and J lost 3, with 17 bases in between. CDR1 is SQVTM and CDR2 is ANQGSEA in the germline V gene. The CDR3 has 14 residues. Here the CDR3 DNA reads TGCAGCGTCCATCCAGGGGCAAGGCACACTGAAGCTTTCTTT. Protein: CSVHPGARHTEAFF.

This chain links TRBV5-5 with TRBJ1-1; D possibly corresponds to TRBD1 (5 bases). Trimming shortened V by 4 bases and J by 0 bases, and 10 bases separated the two germline ends. Germline CDR1 reads SGHKS; CDR2 reads YYEKEE (reference sequence). There are 14 residues in the CDR3. The CDR3 here is CASSLTTVNTEAFF. Written as DNA, the CDR3 is TGTGCCAGCAGCCTCACGACAGTGAACACTGAAGCTTTCTTT.

This clone was observed a few times. The chain recombines TRBV27 with TRBJ2-1; D is perhaps TRBD1 or TRBD2 (5 bases each). V shed 4 bases and J shed 2 bases, with 18 bases lying between them. Germline CDR1 is MNHEY and CDR2 is SMNVEV (reference sequence). The CDR3 has 17 amino acids. CDR3 nucleotides: TGTGCCAGCAGTTCGACGTTGAGGGTAGGGGCCTACAATGAGCAGTTCTTC. Residues: CASSSTLRVGAYNEQFF.

This clone has just one count. This chain connects TRBV5-1 to TRBJ1-2; 9 bases map to TRBD1. The V gene end was trimmed by 0 bases and the J gene end by 5 bases; junction bases not matched to a gene: 5. This CDR3 is 15 amino acids long. The germline gives CDR1 SGHRS, CDR2 YFSETQ. The chain's CDR3 is CASSLEGQGPYGYTF. CDR3 DNA sequence: TGCGCCAGCAGCTTGGAGGGACAGGGACCGTATGGCTACACCTTC.